This passage covers 22 T cell receptor beta chains from one sample sequenced in a study of T-cell memory formation after mild COVID-19. TCRdb re-called the 5' RACE reads with MiXCR, one entry per CDR3 protein. The sample lists approximately 98,000 distinct CDR3 sequences, roughly 19% occurring once. Sample: PBMCs or a T cell subset sorted from them (not recorded which). Every receptor here comes from a man between 18 and 29 years old who had mild COVID-19 (a few samples of this study predate the infection). Cell type and time point are not known.

This clonotype was observed a single time. The genes are TRBV7-2 and TRBJ1-6; D possibly corresponds to TRBD1 (6 bases). V lost 7 bases and J 4 bases, leaving 11 bases between the germline ends. The CDR3 is 14 amino acids. Germline V lookup: CDR1 SGHTA, CDR2 FQGNSA. CDR3 amino acids: CASTPDRYNSPLHF. The DNA for the CDR3 is TGTGCCAGCACCCCGGACAGATATAATTCACCCCTCCACTTT.

J is TRBJ1-6 and V is TRBV5-1; 7 bases map to TRBD1. The J segment lost 8 bases and the V segment lost 0 bases, leaving 8 bases of the junction unmatched. Looked up from germline, CDR1 is SGHRS and CDR2 is YFSETQ. The CDR3 consists of 16 residues. The CDR3 DNA is TGCGCCAGCAGCTTGGGACAGGGCAACGTGGATTCACCCCTCCACTTT. Its protein product is CASSLGQGNVDSPLHF.

This clonotype is a singleton in its sample. The V and J genes are TRBV6-2 or TRBV6-3 and TRBJ2-1, with 9 bases that match TRBD2. V trimming: 4 bases; J trimming: 3 bases; junction bases outside the gene matches: 10. This CDR3 comprises 17 residues. Per germline, CDR1 MNHEY and CDR2 SVGEGT. The chain's CDR3 is CASSLRLASGDYNEQFF. The CDR3 DNA follows: TGTGCCAGCAGTTTAAGATTAGCTAGCGGGGACTACAATGAGCAGTTCTTC.

The sample holds a few counts of this clonotype. CDR3 DNA: TGTGCCAGCAGCTCGGCAGGGTCAGGGTCCTACGAGCAGTACTTC. It encodes CASSSAGSGSYEQYF. J is TRBJ2-7 and V is TRBV7-2, with D possibly matching TRBD1 (5 bases). Trimming took off 4 bases at V and 1 base at J, with 14 bases between the two ends. Per germline, CDR1 SGHTA and CDR2 FQGNSA. This CDR3 comprises 15 residues.

The rearrangement joins TRBV6-2 or TRBV6-3 to TRBJ1-5; tentative D call: TRBD1 (5 bases). The CDR3 spans 14 residues. Trimming pared 6 bases from V and 7 bases from J, leaving 16 bases between. CDR1 and CDR2 from the germline V gene are MNHEY and SVGEGT. The CDR3 is CASRQDRGIQPQHF. The CDR3 bases are TGTGCCAGCAGGCAAGACAGAGGGATACAGCCCCAGCATTTT.

This clonotype was seen a few times. The rearrangement joins TRBV12-3 or TRBV12-4 to TRBJ1-2, with D perhaps matching TRBD1 (6 bases). This CDR3 is built from 13 residues. Deletions cut 8 bases from V and 7 bases from J, with 17 bases between. The DNA of the CDR3 is TGTGCCAGCCGGGCGGTACAGGGTGGTGGCTACACCTTC. Translation gives CASRAVQGGGYTF.

This clonotype showed up just a few times. V is TRBV6-6 and J is TRBJ2-5; D tentatively reads TRBD1 or TRBD2 (5 bases each). Germline loops: CDR1 MNHNY, CDR2 SVGAGI (reference sequence). V lost 4 bases to trimming and J lost 1 base, with 7 bases between them. The CDR3 totals 13 residues. This chain's CDR3 is CASSSGTQETQYF. The CDR3, as DNA: TGTGCCAGCAGTTCCGGGACCCAAGAGACCCAGTACTTC.

Ten or more counts support this clonotype. This chain links TRBV5-1 with TRBJ2-5; 7 positions match TRBD1. V was pared by 6 bases and J by 0 bases, with 5 bases of the junction left unmatched. Germline loops: CDR1 SGHRS, CDR2 YFSETQ. The CDR3 sequence is 14 residues long. The CDR3 here is CASTPDRDQETQYF. CDR3 coding DNA: TGCGCCAGCACTCCCGACAGGGACCAAGAGACCCAGTACTTC.

The CDR3 loop reads CASSSQGSVVAEAFF. The CDR3 region has the DNA TGTGCCAGCAGCTCCCAGGGGAGTGTAGTAGCTGAAGCTTTCTTT. The chain employs TRBV7-9 and TRBJ1-1, with D maybe TRBD1 (6 bases). The CDR3 sequence is 15 residues long. The V end lost 4 bases, the J end lost 6 bases, and 18 bases lay between the germline ends. Per germline, CDR1 SEHNR and CDR2 FQNEAQ (reference sequence).

This clonotype was detected a few times. V is TRBV6-5 and J is TRBJ2-3; D is possibly TRBD1 (6 bases). Germline values: CDR1 MNHEY, CDR2 SVGAGI. This CDR3 contains 14 residues. The V and J ends lost 3 bases and 3 bases respectively, with 10 bases between them. The CDR3 DNA is TGTGCCAGCAGTTATGTAAGGGGGACAGATACGCAGTATTTT. It translates to CASSYVRGTDTQYF.

The gene calls are TRBV6-5 and TRBJ1-2; TRBD1 agrees at 12 bases. CDR1 MNHEY and CDR2 SVGAGI come from the germline V gene. J lost 7 bases, V lost 6 bases, and 9 bases had no gene match. The CDR3 length is 15 residues. The CDR3 region is CASSHRGTGGGGYTF. CDR3 DNA sequence: TGTGCCAGCAGCCATCGAGGGACAGGGGGCGGTGGCTACACCTTC.

A few counts support this clonotype. The chain couples TRBV15 to TRBJ2-1; no clear D. With 1 base removed from V and 6 bases from J, the gap between germline ends came to 13 bases. The germline gives CDR1 LNHNV, CDR2 YYDKDF (reference sequence). This CDR3 region has 15 residues. The CDR3 sequence: CATSRANGRTNEQFF. Written as DNA, the CDR3 is TGTGCCACCAGCAGAGCCAACGGGCGAACCAATGAGCAGTTCTTC.

The gene calls are TRBV11-2 and TRBJ1-1, with no clear D. The CDR3 is 12 amino acids. Between the trimmed V and J ends, which lost 3 bases and 5 bases, there was a span of 7 bases. Germline CDR1 is SGHAT and CDR2 is FQNNGV. The CDR3 here is CASSFGETEAFF. CDR3 DNA sequence: TGTGCCAGCAGCTTTGGGGAAACTGAAGCTTTCTTT.

The rearrangement links TRBV4-1 to TRBJ2-2; D perhaps matches TRBD2 (5 bases). The CDR3 length is 14 residues. Germline V lookup: CDR1 MGHRA, CDR2 YSYEKL. Trimming pared 4 bases from V and 5 bases from J, leaving 11 bases between. The CDR3: CASSRLPGTGELFF. DNA for the CDR3: TGCGCCAGCAGCCGTCTCCCGGGAACCGGGGAGCTGTTTTTT.

V and J are TRBV10-3 and TRBJ2-5, with 8 bases lining up with TRBD2. The CDR3 runs to 13 residues. Trimming at V came to 6 bases and at J to 0 bases, leaving 0 bases not matched to a gene. Germline V CDR1 and CDR2: ENHRY, SYGVKD. Here the CDR3 DNA reads TGTGCCATCAGGGGACTAGACCAAGAGACCCAGTACTTC. Residues: CAIRGLDQETQYF.

This sequence joins TRBV6-1 and TRBJ2-3; D might be TRBD2 (5 bases). Germline V gene sequence: CDR1 MNHNS, CDR2 SASEGT. The ends were cut back, 2 bases at V and 7 bases at J, with 10 bases in the middle. This CDR3 has 13 amino acids. The CDR3, as DNA: TGTGCCAGCAGTGAACTAGCCCGGAATACGCAGTATTTT. Translating it yields CASSELARNTQYF.

This clonotype has just a few counts. The rearrangement uses TRBV4-3 and TRBJ2-7; TRBD1 matches at 7 bases. The germline gives CDR1 LGHNA, CDR2 YSLEER. The CDR3 runs to 14 residues. Unmatched junction bases numbered 4, after V lost 3 bases and J lost 2 bases. The CDR3 loop is CASSQDRHTYEQYF. The CDR3 nucleotides read TGCGCCAGCAGCCAGGACAGGCACACCTACGAGCAGTACTTC.

This clonotype has at least ten counts. Written as DNA, the CDR3 is TGCAGTGCTGGAGGGGGGGACTTCCAAGAGACCCAGTACTTC. Amino acid sequence: CSAGGGDFQETQYF. The chain carries TRBV20-1 and TRBJ2-5, with D tentatively TRBD2 (7 bases). Between the trimmed V and J ends, which lost 5 bases and 1 base, there was a span of 14 bases. The CDR3 is 14 residues long. Germline V CDR1 and CDR2: DFQATT, SNEGSKA (reference sequence).

The chain has TRBV20-1 and TRBJ1-3; D call uncertain. Looked up from germline, CDR1 is DFQATT and CDR2 is SNEGSKA (reference sequence). The CDR3 sequence is 13 residues long. V gave up 5 bases and J gave up 3 bases, with 11 bases separating them. The chain's CDR3 is CSAPGIGGNTIYF. The DNA of the CDR3 is TGCAGTGCTCCGGGGATAGGTGGAAACACCATATATTTT.

The chain recombines TRBV5-4 with TRBJ1-1, with 7 positions matching TRBD1. The germline gives CDR1 SGHNT, CDR2 YYREEE (reference sequence). V dropped 6 bases and J dropped 1; count of bases not matched to a gene: 9. The CDR3 has 15 residues. The CDR3 loop reads CASTSRGTANTEAFF. CDR3 coding DNA: TGTGCCAGCACCTCACGAGGGACAGCGAACACTGAAGCTTTCTTT.

This clonotype was seen a few times. The chain is built from TRBV20-1 and TRBJ2-1; TRBD1 aligns across 8 bases. V trimming: 0 bases; J trimming: 7 bases; junction bases outside the gene matches: 5. The germline CDR1 and CDR2 sequences are DFQATT and SNEGSKA (reference sequence). The CDR3 runs to 14 residues. CDR3 protein: CSARDTQGANEQFF. Written as DNA, the CDR3 is TGCAGTGCTAGAGATACGCAGGGGGCGAATGAGCAGTTCTTC.

There are a few counts of this clonotype. The chain has TRBV18 and TRBJ2-3; TRBD2 agrees at 7 bases. Per the germline V gene, CDR1 is KGHSH and CDR2 is LQKENI. This CDR3 region has 15 residues. V lost 0 bases, J lost 5 bases, and 5 bases stayed unmatched. The DNA of the CDR3 is TGTGCCAGCTCACCACCGTCAGAGCGGGGAGATACGCAGTATTTT. This encodes CASSPPSERGDTQYF.